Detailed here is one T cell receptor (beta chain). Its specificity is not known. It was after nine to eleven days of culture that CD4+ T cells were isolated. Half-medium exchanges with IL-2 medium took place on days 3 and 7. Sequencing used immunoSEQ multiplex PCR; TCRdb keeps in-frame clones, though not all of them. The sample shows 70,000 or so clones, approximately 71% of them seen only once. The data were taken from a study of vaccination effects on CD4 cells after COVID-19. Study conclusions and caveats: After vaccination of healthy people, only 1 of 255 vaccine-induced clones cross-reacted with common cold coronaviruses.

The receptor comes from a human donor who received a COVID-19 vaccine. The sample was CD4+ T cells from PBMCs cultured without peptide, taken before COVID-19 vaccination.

The CDR3 sequence: CASSNAGTSSPDTQYF. DNA for the CDR3: TGTGCCAGCAGCAATGCCGGGACTAGCTCCCCAGATACGCAGTATTTT. V and J are TRBV7-2 and TRBJ2-3; TRBD2 matches 9 bases. V shed 5 bases, J shed 4 bases, and the junction held 10 bases outside the gene matches. CDR3 length: 16 residues. CDR1 SGHTA and CDR2 FQGNSA come from the germline V gene. Based on the CDR3 plus reference TRBV7-2 and TRBJ2-3, the full variable domain is GAGVSQSPSNKVTEKGKDVELRCDPISGHTALYWYRQSLGQGLEFLIYFQGNSAPDKSGLPSDRFSAERTGGSVSTLTIQRTQQEDSAVYLCASSNAGTSSPDTQYFGPGTRLTVL.